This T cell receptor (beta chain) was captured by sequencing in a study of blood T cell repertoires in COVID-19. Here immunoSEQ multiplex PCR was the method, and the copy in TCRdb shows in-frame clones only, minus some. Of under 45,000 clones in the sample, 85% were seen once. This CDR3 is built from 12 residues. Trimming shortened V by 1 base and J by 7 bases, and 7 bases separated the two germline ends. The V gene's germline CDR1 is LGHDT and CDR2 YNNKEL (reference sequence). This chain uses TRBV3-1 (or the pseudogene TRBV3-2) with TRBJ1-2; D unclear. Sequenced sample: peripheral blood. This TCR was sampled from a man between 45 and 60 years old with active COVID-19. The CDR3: CASSQGEGGYTF. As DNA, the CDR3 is TGTGCCAGCAGCCAAGGGGAGGGTGGCTACACCTTC.